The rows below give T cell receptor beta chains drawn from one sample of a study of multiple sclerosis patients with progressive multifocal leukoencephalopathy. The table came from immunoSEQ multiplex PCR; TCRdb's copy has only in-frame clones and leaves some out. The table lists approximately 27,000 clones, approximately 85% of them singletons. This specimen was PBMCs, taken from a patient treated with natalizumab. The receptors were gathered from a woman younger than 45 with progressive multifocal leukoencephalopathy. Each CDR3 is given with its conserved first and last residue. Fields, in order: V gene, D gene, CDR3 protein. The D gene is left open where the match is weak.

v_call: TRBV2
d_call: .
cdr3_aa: CASRITGSSYEQYF

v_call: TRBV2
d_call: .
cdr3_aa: CASRGDKREQYF

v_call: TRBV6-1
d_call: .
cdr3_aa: CASSEYGQRTSTDTQYF

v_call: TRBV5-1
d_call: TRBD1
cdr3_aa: CASSLTGGASHEQYF

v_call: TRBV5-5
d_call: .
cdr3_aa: CASSLNTSNTEAFF

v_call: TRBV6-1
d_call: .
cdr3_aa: CASSEGRRAAYF

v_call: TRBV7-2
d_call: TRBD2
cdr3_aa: CASSFASGSGNEQFF

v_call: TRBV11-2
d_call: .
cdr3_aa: CASSFLWGSGDEQFF

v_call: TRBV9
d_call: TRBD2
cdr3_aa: CASSVGTSATDTQYF

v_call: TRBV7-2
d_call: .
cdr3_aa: CASSSGPLYGYTF

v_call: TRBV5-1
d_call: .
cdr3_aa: CASSEGYSNQPQHF

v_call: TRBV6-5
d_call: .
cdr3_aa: CASSYASGTRVGTIYF

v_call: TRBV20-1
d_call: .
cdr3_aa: CSARGDYGLFF

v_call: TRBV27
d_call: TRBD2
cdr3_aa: CASSLGLAGGTGEQFF

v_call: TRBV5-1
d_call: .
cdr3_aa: CASSFGTRYNEQFF

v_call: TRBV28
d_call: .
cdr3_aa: CASSPRRDNQPQHF

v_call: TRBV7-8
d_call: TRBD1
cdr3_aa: CASSTRTGVNTGELFF

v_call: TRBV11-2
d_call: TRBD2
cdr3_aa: CASSPTSGSGGTQYF

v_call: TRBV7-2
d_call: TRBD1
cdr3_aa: CASGRDRGWNQPQHF

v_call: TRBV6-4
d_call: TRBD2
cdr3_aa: CASSESSGNNGEQFF

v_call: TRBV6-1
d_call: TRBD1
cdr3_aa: CASRARQGLYTEAFF

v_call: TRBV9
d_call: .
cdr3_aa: CASSSFGGGTEAFF

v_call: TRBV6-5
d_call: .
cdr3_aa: CASSYGTGLGGNTIYF

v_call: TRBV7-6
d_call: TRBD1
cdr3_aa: CASSPQGNYEQYF

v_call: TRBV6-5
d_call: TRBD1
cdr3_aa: CASSTGGETQYF